The subject of this entry is one T cell receptor (beta chain). What it binds is unknown. CDR1 MNHNS and CDR2 SASEGT come from the germline V gene. With 1 base removed from V and 1 base from J, the gap between germline ends came to 12 bases. This CDR3 region has 16 residues. This entry is derived from a study of shared clonotypes between healthy human individuals. Study results and caveats: The diversity represented, both genetic and in exposure history, was limited by few donors. A few donors showed sharing of around 5.3% of naive CD4 clonotypes.

Division of CD4+ cells produced a CD45RA+ naive subset and a CD45RA-negative memory subset. Around 32,000 T cell genomes, or roughly 200 ng DNA, went into the sorted-subset replicate PCRs. Sequenced by immunoSEQ multiplex PCR; TCRdb stores in-frame clones only, minus some. The data hold roughly 2.6 million clones, with approximately 94% observed a single time. This chain joins TRBV6-1 and TRBJ2-3; D remains ambiguous. Sequencing input: naive CD4+ T cells sorted from blood. Subset indicated: CD45RA+ positively selected. The receptor's source is a man aged 18 to 30 in good health. The CDR3 loop is CASSEGAGQGTDTQYF. The CDR3 DNA reads as TGTGCCAGCAGTGAAGGGGCAGGCCAAGGCACAGATACGCAGTATTTT.